This TCR beta chain was captured in a study of identical twins. The CDR3 consists of 15 residues. Between the trimmed V and J ends, which lost 4 bases and 3 bases, there was a span of 13 bases. CDR1 SGDLS and CDR2 YYNGEE come from the germline V gene. In the case of this clonotype: Its antigen is not identified.

Findings and limits, study-wide: Donors were not followed over many years; analysis was cross-sectional.

TCRdb itself ran the 5' RACE reads through MiXCR, one entry per CDR3 protein. The table shows about 300,000 distinct CDR3 sequences, with 9% to 15% occurring only once. This same sample was also taken into another study, of yellow fever vaccine responses in identical twins.

The clonotype originates from a woman younger than 30 in good health. The sequenced material came from CD8+ T cells sorted from blood. This sequence joins TRBV9 and TRBJ2-2; D is perhaps TRBD1 or TRBD2 (5 bases each). The CDR3 nucleotides read TGTGCCAGCAGCACCGGGACCCGGGACACCGGGGAGCTGTTTTTT. Protein: CASSTGTRDTGELFF.